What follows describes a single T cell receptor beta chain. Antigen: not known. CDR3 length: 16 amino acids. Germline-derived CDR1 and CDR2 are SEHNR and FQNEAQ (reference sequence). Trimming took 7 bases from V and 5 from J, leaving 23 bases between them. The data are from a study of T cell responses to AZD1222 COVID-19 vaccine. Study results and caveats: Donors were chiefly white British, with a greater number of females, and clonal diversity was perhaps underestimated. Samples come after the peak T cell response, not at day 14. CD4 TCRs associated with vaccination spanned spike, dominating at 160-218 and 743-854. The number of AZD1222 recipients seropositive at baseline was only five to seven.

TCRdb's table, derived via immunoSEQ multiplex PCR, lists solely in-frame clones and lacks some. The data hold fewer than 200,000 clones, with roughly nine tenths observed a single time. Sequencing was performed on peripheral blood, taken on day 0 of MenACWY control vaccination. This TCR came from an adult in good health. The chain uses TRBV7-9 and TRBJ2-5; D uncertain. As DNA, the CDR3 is TGTGCCAGCACCCCCCGATTCCGACGACTCGGGGAGACCCAGTACTTC. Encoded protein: CASTPRFRRLGETQYF.